What follows are 31 T cell receptor beta chains derived from one specimen sequenced in a study of T cell changes during pregnancy in multiple sclerosis. Only in-frame clones appear in the TCRdb table, and some are missing; sequencing was by immunoSEQ multiplex PCR. The table includes some 70,000 clones, roughly 90% detected once. The sequencing used CD8+ T cells from peripheral blood mononuclear cells, collected before pregnancy. These receptors were obtained from a female donor with multiple sclerosis, enrolled in a pregnancy study.

The chain recombines TRBV29-1 with TRBJ2-7, with 7 positions matching TRBD2. The V gene end was trimmed by 4 bases and the J gene end by 3 bases; junction bases not matched to a gene: 3. The CDR3 consists of 12 residues. CDR1 is SQVTM, CDR2 ANQGSEA, per germline. The CDR3 loop reads CSVGTSNYEQYF. As DNA, the CDR3 is TGCAGCGTTGGGACTAGTAACTACGAGCAGTACTTC.

The rearrangement joins TRBV9 to TRBJ1-3; tentatively, D is TRBD1 (5 bases). Trimming removed 4 bases from V and 0 bases from J, with 11 bases in between. The CDR3 loop spans 15 amino acids. Per germline, CDR1 SGDLS and CDR2 YYNGEE. The CDR3 DNA sequence: TGTGCCAGCAGCCAAGGGGTGCTCTCTGGAAACACCATATATTTT. Amino acids: CASSQGVLSGNTIYF.

V and J are TRBV27 and TRBJ1-2; TRBD1 is a possible D gene (5 bases). The CDR3 spans 12 residues. Germline V gives CDR1 MNHEY, CDR2 SMNVEV (reference sequence). The germline V and J ends were trimmed by 6 bases and 6 bases, with 11 bases remaining between them. Here the CDR3 reads CASRAAGHGYTF. The CDR3 DNA sequence: TGTGCCAGCAGGGCTGCGGGGCATGGCTACACCTTC.

The chain combines TRBV14 with TRBJ2-2; 13 positions agree with TRBD2. V was pared by 7 bases and J by 1 base, with 9 bases of the junction left unmatched. The germline V gene encodes CDR1 SGHDN and CDR2 FVKESK. The CDR3 contains 18 residues. The CDR3 here is CASMGLGTSGENTGELFF. The CDR3 nucleotides read TGTGCCAGCATGGGTCTTGGGACTAGCGGGGAGAACACCGGGGAGCTGTTTTTT.

This clone was picked up one time. The chain couples TRBV27 to TRBJ2-1, with 12 bases aligning to TRBD1. The trim removed 3 bases at V and 5 bases at J, leaving 5 bases unmatched. CDR1 MNHEY and CDR2 SMNVEV come from the germline V gene (reference sequence). There are 16 residues in the CDR3. DNA of the CDR3: TGTGCCAGCAGTTTCCTGGGACAGGGGGCGAACAATGAGCAGTTCTTC. It specifies CASSFLGQGANNEQFF.

The V and J genes are TRBV9 and TRBJ1-2, with 9 bases aligning to TRBD1. CDR3 size: 16 residues. Germline values: CDR1 SGDLS, CDR2 YYNGEE. J lost 7 bases, V lost 4 bases, and 14 bases had no gene match. CDR3 residues: CASSPPTGQGKTGYTF. The CDR3 DNA is TGTGCCAGCAGCCCCCCGACGGGACAGGGAAAAACTGGCTACACCTTC.

There are a few counts of this clone. The chain uses TRBV5-4 and TRBJ2-2, with D perhaps matching TRBD2 (6 bases). Trimming pared 6 bases from V and 4 bases from J, leaving 7 bases between. Germline V gene lookup returns CDR1 SGHNT and CDR2 YYREEE (reference sequence). This CDR3 is built from 12 residues. CDR3: CASIGGTGELFF. DNA for the CDR3: TGTGCCAGCATCGGGGGCACCGGGGAGCTGTTTTTT.

V usage is TRBV2 and J usage is TRBJ2-1; 11 positions match TRBD2. With V trimmed by 7 bases and J by 6 bases, 5 bases remained unmatched. The length of the CDR3 is 14 residues. Germline V gives CDR1 SNHLY, CDR2 FYNNEI. The CDR3 region has the DNA TGTGCCAGCATTAGCGGGGGGGCCCCCAATGAGCAGTTCTTC. Translated: CASISGGAPNEQFF. The full variable domain, completed using reference TRBV2 and TRBJ2-1, is EPEVTQTPSHQVTQMGQEVILRCVPISNHLYFYWYRQILGQKVEFLVSFYNNEISEKSEIFDDQFSVERPDGSNFTLKIRSTKLEDSAMYFCASISGGAPNEQFFGPGTRLTVL.

This chain connects TRBV9 to TRBJ1-3, with D possibly being TRBD1 (6 bases). Germline lookup yields CDR1 SGDLS and CDR2 YYNGEE. Deletions cut 2 bases from V and 4 bases from J, with 10 bases between. There are 14 residues in the CDR3. In DNA form, the CDR3 reads TGTGCCAGCAGCGTGACAGGCCTCGGAAACACCATATATTTT. As protein: CASSVTGLGNTIYF.

V is TRBV7-6 and J is TRBJ2-7; D remains ambiguous. Between the trimmed V and J ends, which lost 5 bases and 7 bases, there was a span of 12 bases. The CDR3 extends over 12 amino acids. Germline CDR1 SGHVS, CDR2 FNYEAQ. The DNA for the CDR3 is TGTGCCAGCAGCCCCTTCGACGGGGAGCAGTACTTC. Translated: CASSPFDGEQYF.

The chain links TRBV9 to TRBJ2-2; 13 nucleotides align to TRBD2. Per germline, CDR1 SGDLS and CDR2 YYNGEE. With V trimmed by 2 bases and J by 5 bases, 3 bases remained unmatched. The CDR3 length is 16 residues. The CDR3 protein is CASSVTSGGTTGELFF. CDR3 DNA: TGTGCCAGCAGCGTGACTAGCGGGGGGACGACCGGGGAGCTGTTTTTT.

The chain uses TRBV9 and TRBJ2-1; 15 bases align to TRBD2. The junction had 5 bases not matched to a gene; V was cut back by 3 bases and J by 7 bases. The length of the CDR3 is 16 residues. Germline V gene data show CDR1 as SGDLS and CDR2 as YYNGEE. The CDR3 bases are TGTGCCAGCAGCGGGACTAGCGGGGGGGCGGAAAATGAGCAGTTCTTC. Its translation is CASSGTSGGAENEQFF. Complete variable domain (other parts from reference TRBV9 and TRBJ2-1): DSGVTQTPKHLITATGQRVTLRCSPRSGDLSVYWYQQSLDQGLQFLIQYYNGEERAKGNILERFSAQQFPDLHSELNLSSLELGDSALYFCASSGTSGGAENEQFFGPGTRLTVL.

The DNA of the CDR3 is TGTGCCAGCGGGGAGTTTGAGAACACTGAAGCTTTCTTT. Amino acids: CASGEFENTEAFF. The V call is TRBV6-1, the J call TRBJ1-1; D is undetermined. Trimming shortened V by 8 bases and J by 1 base, and 11 bases separated the two germline ends. The CDR3 loop spans 13 amino acids. Per the germline V gene, CDR1 is MNHNS and CDR2 is SASEGT.

The chain combines TRBV5-6 with TRBJ2-1, with TRBD1 identical over 9 bases. The V segment lost 0 bases and the J segment 4 bases; nucleotides outside the gene matches: 14. This CDR3 has 19 residues. Germline V gene sequence: CDR1 SGHDT, CDR2 YYEEEE. This CDR3 reads CASSLAGQGPLMGYNEQFF. CDR3 DNA: TGTGCCAGCAGCTTGGCGGGACAGGGCCCGTTGATGGGGTACAATGAGCAGTTCTTC.

The chain combines TRBV5-1 with TRBJ2-4; tentative D call: TRBD2 (5 bases). Trimming shortened V by 5 bases and J by 8 bases, and 20 bases separated the two germline ends. CDR1 SGHRS and CDR2 YFSETQ come from the germline V gene. There are 15 residues in the CDR3. CDR3 amino acids: CASRRKSVERDIQYF. The CDR3 nucleotides read TGCGCCAGCAGGAGGAAGAGTGTCGAGAGGGACATTCAGTACTTC.

The chain links TRBV5-1 to TRBJ1-5, with a weak D call TRBD1 (5 bases). V gave up 4 bases and J gave up 5 bases, with 13 bases separating them. CDR3 size: 14 residues. The germline gives CDR1 SGHRS, CDR2 YFSETQ. As DNA, the CDR3 is TGCGCCAGCAGCCCGGGGGAGGGGCATCAGCCCCAGCATTTT. This sequence encodes CASSPGEGHQPQHF.

V gene TRBV2 combines with J gene TRBJ1-4, with 7 bases identical to TRBD1. The CDR3 runs 17 residues. Germline assignment: CDR1 SNHLY and CDR2 FYNNEI. V lost 1 base and J lost 4; bases outside the gene matches: 9. The CDR3 loop is CASSEEGAGDHNEKLFF. In nucleotides, the CDR3 is TGTGCCAGCAGTGAAGAGGGGGCAGGGGACCATAATGAAAAACTGTTTTTT.

This clone was seen once. This sequence joins TRBV6-6 and TRBJ2-1; the D gene is possibly TRBD2 (5 bases). CDR3 length: 11 residues. CDR1 is MNHNY, CDR2 SVGAGI, per germline (reference sequence). The DNA of the CDR3 is TGTACGGCTCGAGGCGGGAATGAGCAGTTCTTC. Protein product: CTARGGNEQFF.

The CDR3 DNA follows: TGTGCCAGCAGGACCCAATCCAGCGGCGGGGGGGCGACCTACGAGCAGTACTTC. It yields the protein CASRTQSSGGGATYEQYF. The chain couples TRBV2 to TRBJ2-7; 9 bases line up with TRBD2. Trimming cost V 6 bases and J 2 bases; bases outside gene matches: 17. This CDR3 contains 18 residues. Germline V gives CDR1 SNHLY, CDR2 FYNNEI.

This chain joins TRBV19 and TRBJ2-3; 9 bases are shared with TRBD2. This CDR3 has 13 amino acids. V shed 8 bases and J 5 bases; nucleotides not matched to a gene: 5. Germline CDR1 is LNHDA and CDR2 is SQIVND (reference sequence). DNA for the CDR3: TGTGCCAGTCGTAGCGGGGGCTTAGATACGCAGTATTTT. It yields the protein CASRSGGLDTQYF.

The rearrangement joins TRBV5-6 to TRBJ1-1, with D unresolved. Germline CDR1 reads SGHDT; CDR2 reads YYEEEE. V lost 2 bases, J lost 5 bases, and 10 bases lay in between. The CDR3 covers 13 residues. CDR3 sequence reads: CASSFGSGTEAFF. The CDR3 DNA follows: TGTGCCAGCAGCTTCGGGTCGGGGACTGAAGCTTTCTTT. Drawing the rest from reference TRBV5-6 and TRBJ1-1, the complete variable domain is DAGVTQSPTHLIKTRGQQVTLRCSPKSGHDTVSWYQQALGQGPQFIFQYYEEEERQRGNFPDRFSGHQFPNYSSELNVNALLLGDSALYLCASSFGSGTEAFFGQGTRLTVV.

The chain carries TRBV27 and TRBJ2-7; 10 nucleotides agree with TRBD1. The length of the CDR3 is 14 residues. Germline V gives CDR1 MNHEY, CDR2 SMNVEV (reference sequence). V trimming: 5 bases; J trimming: 7 bases; junction bases outside the gene matches: 8. The CDR3 nucleotides are TGTGCCAGCAGTCGGGGGACAGGGGTGTTTGAGCAGTACTTC. This gives the protein CASSRGTGVFEQYF.

CDR3 sequence reads: CASRGGRRETQYF. The CDR3, as DNA: TGTGCCAGCAGAGGGGGTAGGCGAGAGACCCAGTACTTC. The rearrangement uses TRBV2 and TRBJ2-5; the D gene is possibly TRBD1 (6 bases). Per germline, CDR1 SNHLY and CDR2 FYNNEI. The CDR3 loop spans 13 amino acids. V lost 6 bases and J 4 bases, leaving 12 bases between the germline ends. The variable domain in full, with the rest retrieved from reference TRBV2 and TRBJ2-5, is EPEVTQTPSHQVTQMGQEVILRCVPISNHLYFYWYRQILGQKVEFLVSFYNNEISEKSEIFDDQFSVERPDGSNFTLKIRSTKLEDSAMYFCASRGGRRETQYFGPGTRLLVL.

This clone was seen a single time. V usage is TRBV19 and J usage is TRBJ2-3; possible D gene TRBD2, 5 bases. Germline CDR1 reads LNHDA; CDR2 reads SQIVND (reference sequence). V lost 3 bases, J lost 0 bases, and 10 bases lay in between. The CDR3 spans 15 residues. As DNA, the CDR3 is TGTGCCAGTAGTATGGTAGCGACGAGCACAGATACGCAGTATTTT. The encoded protein is CASSMVATSTDTQYF.

The chain recombines TRBV18 with TRBJ2-1; 8 positions match TRBD2. The germline V gene encodes CDR1 KGHSH and CDR2 LQKENI. The CDR3 sequence is 15 residues long. The junction had 17 bases not matched to a gene; V was cut back by 5 bases and J by 14 bases. The CDR3 DNA is TGTGCCAGCTCAAGGTGGGGCCTAAGCGGGGGTATTGAGTTCTTC. It yields the protein CASSRWGLSGGIEFF. Full variable domain (missing parts from reference TRBV18 and TRBJ2-1): NAGVMQNPRHLVRRRGQEARLRCSPMKGHSHVYWYRQLPEEGLKFMVYLQKENIIDESGMPKERFSAEFPKEGPSILRIQQVVRGDSAAYFCASSRWGLSGGIEFFGPGTRLTVL.

The V gene is TRBV7-3, the J gene TRBJ2-7; the D gene is possibly TRBD2 (5 bases). Germline lookup yields CDR1 SGHTA and CDR2 FQGTGA. Trimming cost V 0 bases and J 3 bases, with 12 bases left between them. The length of the CDR3 is 15 residues. CDR3 in amino acids: CASSLTGGGHYEQYF. In DNA, the CDR3 is TGTGCCAGCAGCTTAACTGGCGGCGGGCACTACGAGCAGTACTTC.

The chain has TRBV7-3 and TRBJ1-1; the D gene is possibly TRBD1 (5 bases). V was trimmed by 2 bases and J by 0 bases, leaving 13 bases between them. The CDR3 consists of 16 residues. Germline assignment: CDR1 SGHTA and CDR2 FQGTGA. Here the CDR3 DNA reads TGTGCCAGCAGCTTATTCGGGGGGACTATGAACACTGAAGCTTTCTTT. Translating it yields CASSLFGGTMNTEAFF. Together with reference TRBV7-3 and TRBJ1-1, the CDR3 gives the full variable domain: GAGVSQTPSNKVTEKGKYVELRCDPISGHTALYWYRQSLGQGPEFLIYFQGTGAADDSGLPNDRFFAVRPEGSVSTLKIQRTERGDSAVYLCASSLFGGTMNTEAFFGQGTRLTVV.

This chain uses TRBV4-1 with TRBJ2-3; possibly TRBD2 for D (6 bases). The germline V and J ends were trimmed by 1 base and 3 bases, with 14 bases remaining between them. The germline CDR1 and CDR2 sequences are MGHRA and YSYEKL. The CDR3 contains 16 residues. The CDR3 nucleotides are TGCGCCAGCAGCCAAGTTGGGGAGGATACGACAGATACGCAGTATTTT. It translates to CASSQVGEDTTDTQYF.

J is TRBJ2-3 and V is TRBV7-9; 12 bases map to TRBD2. Germline lookup yields CDR1 SEHNR and CDR2 FQNEAQ (reference sequence). Unmatched junction bases numbered 9, after V lost 5 bases and J lost 0 bases. This CDR3 is 18 amino acids long. CDR3 DNA sequence: TGTGCCAGCAGCAACCCTCTAGCGGGGGGGCCGAGCACAGATACGCAGTATTTT. Amino acid sequence: CASSNPLAGGPSTDTQYF.

CDR3 nucleotide sequence: TGTGCCAGCAGCGCTGGAGACTCTTCCTATGGCTACACCTTC. It encodes CASSAGDSSYGYTF. The chain couples TRBV9 to TRBJ1-2; no reliable D call. Trimming shortened V by 3 bases and J by 4 bases, and 13 bases separated the two germline ends. This CDR3 comprises 14 residues. In germline, CDR1 is SGDLS, CDR2 YYNGEE.

The V gene is TRBV19, the J gene TRBJ1-1; weak D call: TRBD1 (6 bases). This CDR3 has 15 residues. Per germline, CDR1 LNHDA and CDR2 SQIVND (reference sequence). The ends were cut back, 3 bases at V and 0 bases at J, with 11 bases in the middle. The CDR3 nucleotides read TGTGCCAGTAGTATGAACAGGGCCCTGAACACTGAAGCTTTCTTT. As protein: CASSMNRALNTEAFF.